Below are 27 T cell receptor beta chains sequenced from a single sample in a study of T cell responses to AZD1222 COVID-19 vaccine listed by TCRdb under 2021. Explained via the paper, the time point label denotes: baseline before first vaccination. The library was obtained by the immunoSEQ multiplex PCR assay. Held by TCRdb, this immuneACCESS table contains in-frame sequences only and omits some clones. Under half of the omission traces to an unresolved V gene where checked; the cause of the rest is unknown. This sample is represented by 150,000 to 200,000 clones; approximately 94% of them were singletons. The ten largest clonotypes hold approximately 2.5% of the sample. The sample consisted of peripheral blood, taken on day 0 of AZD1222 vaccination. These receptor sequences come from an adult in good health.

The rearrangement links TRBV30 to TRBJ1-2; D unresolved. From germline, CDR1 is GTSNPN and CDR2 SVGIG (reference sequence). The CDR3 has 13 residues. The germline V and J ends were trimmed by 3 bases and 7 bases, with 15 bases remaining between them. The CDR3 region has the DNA TGTGCCTGGAGCGCCTTGACGACGGCTGGCTACACCTTC. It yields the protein CAWSALTTAGYTF.

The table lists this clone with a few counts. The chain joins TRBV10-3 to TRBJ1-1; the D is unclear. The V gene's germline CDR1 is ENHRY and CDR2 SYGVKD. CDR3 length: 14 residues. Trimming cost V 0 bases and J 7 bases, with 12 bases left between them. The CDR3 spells CAISESGGPGEAFF. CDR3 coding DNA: TGTGCCATCAGTGAGTCCGGCGGGCCGGGTGAAGCTTTCTTT.

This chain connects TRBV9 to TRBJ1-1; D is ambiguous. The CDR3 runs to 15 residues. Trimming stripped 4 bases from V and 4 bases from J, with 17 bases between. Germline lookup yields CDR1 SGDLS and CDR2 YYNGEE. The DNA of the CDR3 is TGTGCCAGCAGCCCGTTGATGGGCAGGCCCACTGAAGCTTTCTTT. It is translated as CASSPLMGRPTEAFF.

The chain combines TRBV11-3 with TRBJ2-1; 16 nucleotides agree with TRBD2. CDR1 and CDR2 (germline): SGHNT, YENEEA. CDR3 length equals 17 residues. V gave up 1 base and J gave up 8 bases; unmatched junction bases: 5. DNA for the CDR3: TGTGCCAGCAGCTTAGTGGGACTAGCGGGAGGGATGGATGAGCAGTTCTTC. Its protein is CASSLVGLAGGMDEQFF.

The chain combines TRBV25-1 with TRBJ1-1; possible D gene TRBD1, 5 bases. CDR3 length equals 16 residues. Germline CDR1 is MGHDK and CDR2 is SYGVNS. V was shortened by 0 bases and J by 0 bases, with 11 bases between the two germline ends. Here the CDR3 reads CASSEYGAGMNTEAFF. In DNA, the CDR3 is TGTGCCAGCAGTGAATATGGGGCAGGGATGAACACTGAAGCTTTCTTT.

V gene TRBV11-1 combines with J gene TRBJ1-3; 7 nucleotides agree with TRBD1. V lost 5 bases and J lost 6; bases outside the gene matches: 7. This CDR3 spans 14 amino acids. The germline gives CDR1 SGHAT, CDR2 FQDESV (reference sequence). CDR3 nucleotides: TGTGCCAGCAGCCTCGGGACAGCGATAAACACCATATATTTT. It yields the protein CASSLGTAINTIYF.

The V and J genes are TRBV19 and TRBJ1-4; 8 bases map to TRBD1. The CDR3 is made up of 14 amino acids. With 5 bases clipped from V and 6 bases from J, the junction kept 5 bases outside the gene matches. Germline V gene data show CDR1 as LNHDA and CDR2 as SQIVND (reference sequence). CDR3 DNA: TGTGCCAGTAGTCCGGACAGGGCACATGAAAAACTGTTTTTT. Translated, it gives CASSPDRAHEKLFF.

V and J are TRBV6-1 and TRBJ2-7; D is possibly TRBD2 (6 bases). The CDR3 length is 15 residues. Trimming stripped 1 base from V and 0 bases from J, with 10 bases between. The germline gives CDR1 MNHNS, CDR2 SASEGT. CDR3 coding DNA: TGTGCCAGCAGTGAAGGGGTGACTAGCTCCTACGAGCAGTACTTC. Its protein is CASSEGVTSSYEQYF.

The CDR3 sequence is CASSLLQGRGETQYF. In DNA form, the CDR3 reads TGTGCCAGCAGCTTGCTTCAGGGGAGAGGAGAGACCCAGTACTTC. The rearrangement joins TRBV7-2 to TRBJ2-5; perhaps TRBD1 as D (6 bases). The length of the CDR3 is 15 residues. Trimming removed 3 bases at V and 4 bases at J, with 15 bases between. Germline V gene sequence: CDR1 SGHTA, CDR2 FQGNSA.

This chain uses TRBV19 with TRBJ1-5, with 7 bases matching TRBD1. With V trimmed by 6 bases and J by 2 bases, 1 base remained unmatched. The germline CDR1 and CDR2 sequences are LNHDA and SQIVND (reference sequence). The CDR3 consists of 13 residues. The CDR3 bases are TGTGCCAGTAGCGGGACAGGCAATCAGCCCCAGCATTTT. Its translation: CASSGTGNQPQHF. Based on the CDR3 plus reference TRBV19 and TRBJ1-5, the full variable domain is DGGITQSPKYLFRKEGQNVTLSCEQNLNHDAMYWYRQDPGQGLRLIYYSQIVNDFQKGDIAEGYSVSREKKESFPLTVTSAQKNPTAFYLCASSGTGNQPQHFGDGTRLSIL.

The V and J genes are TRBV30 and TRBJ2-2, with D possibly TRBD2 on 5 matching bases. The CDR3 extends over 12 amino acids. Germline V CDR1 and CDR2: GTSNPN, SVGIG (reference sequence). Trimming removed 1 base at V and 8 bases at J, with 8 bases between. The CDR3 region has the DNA TGTGCCTGGAGTGCGCGAGGGGGGGAGCTGTTTTTT. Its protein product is CAWSARGGELFF.

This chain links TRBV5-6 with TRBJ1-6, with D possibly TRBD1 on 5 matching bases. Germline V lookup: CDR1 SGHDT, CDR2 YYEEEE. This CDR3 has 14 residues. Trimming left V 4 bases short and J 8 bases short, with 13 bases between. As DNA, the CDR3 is TGTGCCAGCAGCAGAAGCAGGGCGGATTCACCCCTCCACTTT. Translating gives CASSRSRADSPLHF.

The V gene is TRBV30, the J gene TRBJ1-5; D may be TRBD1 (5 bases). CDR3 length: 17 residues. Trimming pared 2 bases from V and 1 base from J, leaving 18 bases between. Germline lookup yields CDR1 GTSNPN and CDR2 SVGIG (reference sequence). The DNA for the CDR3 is TGTGCCTGGAGTAGGGGCGCGCTAGGTACGAGCAATCAGCCCCAGCATTTT. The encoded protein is CAWSRGALGTSNQPQHF.

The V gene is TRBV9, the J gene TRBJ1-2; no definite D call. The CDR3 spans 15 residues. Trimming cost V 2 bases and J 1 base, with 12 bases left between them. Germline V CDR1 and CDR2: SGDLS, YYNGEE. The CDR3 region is CASSVEGQLNYGYTF. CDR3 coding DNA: TGTGCCAGCAGCGTGGAGGGTCAGCTTAACTATGGCTACACCTTC.

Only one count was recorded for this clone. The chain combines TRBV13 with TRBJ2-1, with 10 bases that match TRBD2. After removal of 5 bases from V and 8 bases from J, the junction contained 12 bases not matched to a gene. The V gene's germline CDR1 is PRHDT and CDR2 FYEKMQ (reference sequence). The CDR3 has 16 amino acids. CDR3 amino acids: CASSPLAGDSGDEQFF. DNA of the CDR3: TGTGCCAGCAGCCCGCTAGCGGGAGACTCCGGGGATGAGCAGTTCTTC.

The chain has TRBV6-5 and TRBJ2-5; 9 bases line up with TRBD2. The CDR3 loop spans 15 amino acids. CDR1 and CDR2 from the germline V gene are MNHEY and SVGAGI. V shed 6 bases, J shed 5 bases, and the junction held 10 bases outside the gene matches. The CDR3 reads CASSDSGTSQETQYF. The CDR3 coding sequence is TGTGCCAGCAGCGACTCCGGGACTAGCCAGGAGACCCAGTACTTC.

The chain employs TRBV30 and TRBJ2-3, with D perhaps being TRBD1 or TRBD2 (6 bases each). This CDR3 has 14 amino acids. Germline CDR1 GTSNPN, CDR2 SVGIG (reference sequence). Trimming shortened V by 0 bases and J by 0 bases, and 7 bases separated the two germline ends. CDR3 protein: CAWSVGGSTDTQYF. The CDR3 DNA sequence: TGTGCCTGGAGTGTAGGGGGGAGCACAGATACGCAGTATTTT.

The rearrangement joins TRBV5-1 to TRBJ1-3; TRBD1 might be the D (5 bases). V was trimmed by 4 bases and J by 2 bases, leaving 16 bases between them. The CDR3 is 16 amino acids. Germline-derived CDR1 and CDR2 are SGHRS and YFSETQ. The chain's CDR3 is CASSRNRHDPGNTIYF. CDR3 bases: TGCGCCAGCAGCCGGAACAGGCACGATCCTGGAAACACCATATATTTT.

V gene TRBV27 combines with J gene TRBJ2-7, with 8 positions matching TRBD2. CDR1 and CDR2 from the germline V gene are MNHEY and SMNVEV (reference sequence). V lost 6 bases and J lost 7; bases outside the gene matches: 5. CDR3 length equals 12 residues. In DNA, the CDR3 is TGTGCCAGCAGGGGACTAGGAAATGAGCAGTACTTC. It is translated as CASRGLGNEQYF.

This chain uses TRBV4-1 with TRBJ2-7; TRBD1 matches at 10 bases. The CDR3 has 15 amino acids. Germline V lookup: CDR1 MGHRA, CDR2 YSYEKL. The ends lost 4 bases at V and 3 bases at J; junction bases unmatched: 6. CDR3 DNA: TGCGCCAGCAGCCCGCAGACAGGGGGCGGCTACGAGCAGTACTTC. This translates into CASSPQTGGGYEQYF.

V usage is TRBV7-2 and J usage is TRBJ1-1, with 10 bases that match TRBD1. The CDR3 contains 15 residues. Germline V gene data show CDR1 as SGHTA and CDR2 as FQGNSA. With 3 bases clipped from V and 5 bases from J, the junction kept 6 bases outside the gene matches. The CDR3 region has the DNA TGTGCCAGCAGCTTTACCGGGACAGGGGTTACTGAAGCTTTCTTT. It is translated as CASSFTGTGVTEAFF.

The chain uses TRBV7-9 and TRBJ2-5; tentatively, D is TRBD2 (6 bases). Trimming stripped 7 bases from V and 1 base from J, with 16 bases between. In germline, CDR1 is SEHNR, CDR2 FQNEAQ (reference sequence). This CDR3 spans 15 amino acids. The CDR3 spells CASTRGASAQETQYF. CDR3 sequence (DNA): TGTGCCAGCACCCGCGGTGCTAGCGCCCAAGAGACCCAGTACTTC.

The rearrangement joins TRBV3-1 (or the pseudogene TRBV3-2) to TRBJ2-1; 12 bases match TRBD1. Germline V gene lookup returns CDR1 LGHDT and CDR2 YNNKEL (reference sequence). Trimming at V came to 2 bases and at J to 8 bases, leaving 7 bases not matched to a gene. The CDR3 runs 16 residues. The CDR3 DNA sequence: TGTGCCAGCAGCCAAAAGGGGACAGGGGGCAGGGATGAGCAGTTCTTC. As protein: CASSQKGTGGRDEQFF.

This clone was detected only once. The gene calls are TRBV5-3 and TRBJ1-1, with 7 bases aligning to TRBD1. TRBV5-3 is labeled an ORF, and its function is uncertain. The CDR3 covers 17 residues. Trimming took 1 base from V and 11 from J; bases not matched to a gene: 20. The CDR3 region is CARSLNPTGRPSTIAFF. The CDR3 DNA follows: TGTGCCAGAAGCTTGAACCCGACAGGGCGCCCATCGACTATCGCTTTCTTT.

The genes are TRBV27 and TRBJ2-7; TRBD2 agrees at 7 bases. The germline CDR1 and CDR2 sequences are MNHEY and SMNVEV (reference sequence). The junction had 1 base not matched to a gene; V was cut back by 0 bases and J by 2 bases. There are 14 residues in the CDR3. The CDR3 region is CASSLSSGAYEQYF. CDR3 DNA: TGTGCCAGCAGTTTATCGAGCGGGGCCTACGAGCAGTACTTC.

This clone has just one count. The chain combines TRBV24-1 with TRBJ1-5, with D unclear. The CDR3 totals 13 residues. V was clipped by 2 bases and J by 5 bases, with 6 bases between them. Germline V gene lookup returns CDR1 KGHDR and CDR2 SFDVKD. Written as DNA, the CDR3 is TGTGCCACCAGTGATTACGTATATCAGCCCCAGCATTTT. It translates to CATSDYVYQPQHF.

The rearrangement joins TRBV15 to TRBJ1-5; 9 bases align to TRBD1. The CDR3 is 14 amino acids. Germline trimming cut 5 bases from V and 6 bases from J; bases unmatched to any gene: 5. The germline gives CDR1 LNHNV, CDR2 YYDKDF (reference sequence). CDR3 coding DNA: TGTGCCACCAGCCCCGGGACAGGGTCTCAGCCCCAGCATTTT. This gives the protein CATSPGTGSQPQHF.